The 24 T cell receptor beta chains listed next were all sequenced from one sample in a study of cytomegalovirus exposure and HLA in healthy donors. Both 60 Vbeta primers and 13 Jbeta primers went into the PCR. Sequenced by immunoSEQ multiplex PCR; TCRdb stores in-frame clones only, minus some. The table has roughly 180,000 clones, about 75% seen once. Material for sequencing was PBMCs. Receptor source: a middle-aged woman in good health and CMV-seropositive.

The V gene is TRBV6-1, the J gene TRBJ1-6, with D tentatively TRBD1 (5 bases). Germline loops: CDR1 MNHNS, CDR2 SASEGT. Trimming took 3 bases from V and 6 from J, leaving 12 bases between them. The CDR3 sequence is 15 residues long. This CDR3 reads CASSENGRGNSPLHF. The CDR3 coding sequence is TGTGCCAGCAGTGAGAATGGGAGGGGTAATTCACCCCTCCACTTT.

The chain links TRBV15 to TRBJ2-3; 8 bases match TRBD2. Germline V gene lookup returns CDR1 LNHNV and CDR2 YYDKDF (reference sequence). Losses at the gene ends were 0 bases for V and 4 bases for J; bases not matched to a gene: 3. The CDR3 consists of 15 residues. DNA of the CDR3: TGTGCCACCAGCAGAGAAAGCGGGAGCTCAGATACGCAGTATTTT. Its translation is CATSRESGSSDTQYF.

The J gene is TRBJ2-1, the V gene TRBV28; tentative D call: TRBD1 (5 bases). CDR1 is MDHEN, CDR2 SYDVKM, per germline. Trimming left V 1 base short and J 4 bases short, with 14 bases between. The CDR3 extends over 16 amino acids. In DNA form, the CDR3 reads TGTGCCAGCAGTTTATCCTTGGCAGGGTGGTACAATGAGCAGTTCTTC. This sequence encodes CASSLSLAGWYNEQFF.

The CDR3 reads CASSPGTSSYEQYF. The CDR3 coding sequence is TGTGCCAGCAGCCCAGGGACTTCCTCCTACGAGCAGTACTTC. The V gene is TRBV7-6, the J gene TRBJ2-7, with D possibly being TRBD2 (6 bases). Germline lookup yields CDR1 SGHVS and CDR2 FNYEAQ. The CDR3 consists of 14 residues. The ends were cut back, 5 bases at V and 0 bases at J, with 11 bases in the middle.

This clone was recorded a few times. The V gene is TRBV7-8, the J gene TRBJ2-7; no firm D call. The CDR3 is made up of 15 amino acids. V lost 1 base and J 0 bases, leaving 10 bases between the germline ends. Germline values: CDR1 SGHVS, CDR2 FQNEAQ. CDR3 bases: TGTGCCAGCAGCTTAGGGCGGAGACTCTCCTACGAGCAGTACTTC. Translating it yields CASSLGRRLSYEQYF.

V usage is TRBV7-2 and J usage is TRBJ2-3; no firm D call. Germline V CDR1 and CDR2: SGHTA, FQGNSA. The CDR3 is made up of 14 amino acids. The ends were cut back, 4 bases at V and 3 bases at J, with 11 bases in the middle. The CDR3 bases are TGTGCCAGCAGCTCGCCTTGGCGGACAGATACGCAGTATTTT. Protein sequence: CASSSPWRTDTQYF. Together with reference TRBV7-2 and TRBJ2-3, the CDR3 gives the full variable domain: GAGVSQSPSNKVTEKGKDVELRCDPISGHTALYWYRQSLGQGLEFLIYFQGNSAPDKSGLPSDRFSAERTGGSVSTLTIQRTQQEDSAVYLCASSSPWRTDTQYFGPGTRLTVL.

The chain employs TRBV28 and TRBJ2-1, with TRBD1 as a possible D gene (5 bases). Germline lookup yields CDR1 MDHEN and CDR2 SYDVKM. V lost 5 bases to trimming and J lost 5 bases, with 16 bases between them. This CDR3 comprises 15 residues. The CDR3 DNA follows: TGTGCCAGCAGTCCTGCAGGGTTCCCTAACAATGAGCAGTTCTTC. Translated, it gives CASSPAGFPNNEQFF.

The chain has TRBV2 and TRBJ1-5, with 7 nucleotides matching TRBD1. The CDR3 loop spans 15 amino acids. V shed 6 bases, J shed 4 bases, and the junction held 9 bases outside the gene matches. Germline CDR1 SNHLY, CDR2 FYNNEI. The DNA of the CDR3 is TGTGCCAGCAGCGCGGGACAGAGCCCGAATCAGCCCCAGCATTTT. Its protein is CASSAGQSPNQPQHF.

The CDR3 DNA is TGTGCCAGCAGGGCAAGCGGATCGGGTCAGCCCCAGCATTTT. It encodes CASRASGSGQPQHF. The chain has TRBV2 and TRBJ1-5; no definite D call. The ends were cut back, 6 bases at V and 6 bases at J, with 15 bases in the middle. CDR3 length: 14 amino acids. Looked up from germline, CDR1 is SNHLY and CDR2 is FYNNEI.

This chain joins TRBV11-3 and TRBJ2-1, with D perhaps matching TRBD2 (5 bases). Per germline, CDR1 SGHNT and CDR2 YENEEA. The germline V and J ends were trimmed by 1 base and 8 bases, with 12 bases remaining between them. The CDR3 runs to 14 residues. Here the CDR3 reads CASSLGSIGDEQFF. For the CDR3, the DNA is TGTGCCAGCAGCTTAGGTAGCATCGGGGATGAGCAGTTCTTC.

This chain links TRBV28 with TRBJ2-2, with D possibly TRBD2 on 6 matching bases. CDR1 is MDHEN and CDR2 is SYDVKM in the germline V gene. The V end was cut by 10 bases, the J end by 6 bases, with 15 bases between. The CDR3 covers 13 residues. The chain's CDR3 is CATGVLISGELFF. The CDR3 DNA sequence: TGTGCCACGGGGGTTTTAATCTCCGGGGAGCTGTTTTTT.

J is TRBJ1-2 and V is TRBV18; the D is unclear. Germline-derived CDR1 and CDR2 are KGHSH and LQKENI. The length of the CDR3 is 14 residues. The V end was cut by 0 bases, the J end by 7 bases, with 12 bases between. The chain's CDR3 is CASSPPVAGSGYTF. CDR3 coding DNA: TGTGCCAGCTCACCACCGGTGGCCGGGTCTGGCTACACCTTC.

This clone has more than one count but fewer than ten. The J gene is TRBJ1-2, the V gene TRBV27, with TRBD1 matching 12 bases. CDR1 MNHEY and CDR2 SMNVEV come from the germline V gene (reference sequence). The V gene end was trimmed by 4 bases and the J gene end by 4 bases; junction bases not matched to a gene: 7. The CDR3 covers 16 residues. CDR3 bases: TGTGCCAGCAGTTCCTTAGGGACAGGGGGCATCTATGGCTACACCTTC. Translation gives CASSSLGTGGIYGYTF.

This chain joins TRBV5-1 and TRBJ1-3, with 7 bases aligning to TRBD1. Per germline, CDR1 SGHRS and CDR2 YFSETQ. Trimming removed 3 bases from V and 2 bases from J; junction bases left unmatched: 2. The length of the CDR3 is 14 residues. CDR3 in amino acids: CASSWQGAGNTIYF. Here the CDR3 DNA reads TGCGCCAGCAGCTGGCAGGGGGCTGGAAACACCATATATTTT.

This clone has a handful of counts. This rearrangement joins TRBV15 to TRBJ2-1, with 8 bases matching TRBD2. V trimming: 1 base; J trimming: 0 bases; junction bases outside the gene matches: 2. Per the germline V gene, CDR1 is LNHNV and CDR2 is YYDKDF (reference sequence). This CDR3 contains 16 residues. The CDR3 DNA follows: TGTGCCACCAGCAGAGGGGGGACTAGCTCCTACAATGAGCAGTTCTTC. Its translation: CATSRGGTSSYNEQFF.

The genes are TRBV5-5 and TRBJ1-1; TRBD1 matches 8 bases. The CDR3 consists of 13 residues. The germline CDR1 and CDR2 sequences are SGHKS and YYEKEE (reference sequence). Trimming removed 4 bases from V and 4 bases from J; junction bases left unmatched: 3. CDR3 nucleotides: TGTGCCAGCAGCCCGGACAGGGCCACTGAAGCTTTCTTT. It specifies CASSPDRATEAFF.

This clone was seen a handful of times. This chain links TRBV2 with TRBJ1-1; 8 bases map to TRBD1. Trimming cost V 10 bases and J 5 bases; bases outside gene matches: 12. The CDR3 is 14 residues long. The germline V gene encodes CDR1 SNHLY and CDR2 FYNNEI. CDR3 coding DNA: TGTGCCAAAAGGACAGGGTTTGTACAGACTGAAGCTTTCTTT. It yields the protein CAKRTGFVQTEAFF.

The chain employs TRBV7-2 and TRBJ1-2, with a weak D call TRBD1 (5 bases). This CDR3 region has 13 residues. Germline V gene lookup returns CDR1 SGHTA and CDR2 FQGNSA. V was trimmed by 1 base and J by 6 bases, leaving 9 bases between them. This CDR3 reads CASSLEGLNGYTF. CDR3 DNA: TGTGCCAGCAGCTTAGAGGGGCTAAATGGCTACACCTTC.

In its sample, this clone was seen once. Additional DNA sequences in this sample encode the identical CDR3. The V gene is TRBV29-1, the J gene TRBJ1-5, with D possibly being TRBD1 (6 bases). This CDR3 is built from 12 residues. Germline V lookup: CDR1 SQVTM, CDR2 ANQGSEA. With 4 bases removed from V and 7 bases from J, the gap between germline ends came to 11 bases. The CDR3 coding sequence is TGCAGCGTTGGCGGGGGCGGACAGCCCCAGCATTTT. This gives the protein CSVGGGGQPQHF.

This clone appeared a few times. The V call is TRBV27, the J call TRBJ1-1, with a weak D call TRBD1 (5 bases). V was clipped by 0 bases and J by 0 bases, with 17 bases between them. CDR3 length: 18 residues. Germline CDR1 and CDR2: MNHEY and SMNVEV (reference sequence). CDR3 amino acids: CASSLSRKGLYMNTEAFF. For the CDR3, the DNA is TGTGCCAGCAGTTTATCGAGGAAGGGACTTTACATGAACACTGAAGCTTTCTTT.

In this sample, this clone turned up once. The chain recombines TRBV19 with TRBJ1-4, with D possibly being TRBD1 (5 bases). The V gene lost 7 bases and the J gene lost 3 bases, with 12 bases spanning the gap. The CDR3 runs to 14 residues. Per the germline V gene, CDR1 is LNHDA and CDR2 is SQIVND (reference sequence). CDR3 coding DNA: TGTGCCAGTAATGCCCGGGGGGCTAATGAAAAACTGTTTTTT. Translating it yields CASNARGANEKLFF.

CDR3 coding DNA: TGTGCCAGCAGTCCCAGGAACGGGAGGGGCGACATTCAGTACTTC. Translating gives CASSPRNGRGDIQYF. The rearrangement joins TRBV2 to TRBJ2-4; 8 bases line up with TRBD2. Losses at the gene ends were 5 bases for V and 8 bases for J; bases not matched to a gene: 11. CDR1 and CDR2 from the germline V gene are SNHLY and FYNNEI. The CDR3 is 15 residues long.

The chain combines TRBV7-2 with TRBJ2-7; 8 bases fit TRBD1. From germline, CDR1 is SGHTA and CDR2 FQGNSA. The CDR3 contains 14 residues. V dropped 3 bases and J dropped 3; count of bases not matched to a gene: 4. CDR3 protein: CASSLTGESYEQYF. The DNA of the CDR3 is TGTGCCAGCAGCTTGACAGGGGAAAGCTACGAGCAGTACTTC.

The chain carries TRBV19 and TRBJ1-6; D not certain. This CDR3 is built from 16 residues. V lost 1 base and J lost 10, with 17 bases in between. From germline, CDR1 is LNHDA and CDR2 SQIVND (reference sequence). For the CDR3, the DNA is TGTGCCAGTAGTATAGGGAGCGGCCTCGCCAGGTCACCCCTCCACTTT. It is translated as CASSIGSGLARSPLHF. The entire variable domain, with the rest obtained from reference TRBV19 and TRBJ1-6, is as follows: DGGITQSPKYLFRKEGQNVTLSCEQNLNHDAMYWYRQDPGQGLRLIYYSQIVNDFQKGDIAEGYSVSREKKESFPLTVTSAQKNPTAFYLCASSIGSGLARSPLHFGNGTRLTVT.